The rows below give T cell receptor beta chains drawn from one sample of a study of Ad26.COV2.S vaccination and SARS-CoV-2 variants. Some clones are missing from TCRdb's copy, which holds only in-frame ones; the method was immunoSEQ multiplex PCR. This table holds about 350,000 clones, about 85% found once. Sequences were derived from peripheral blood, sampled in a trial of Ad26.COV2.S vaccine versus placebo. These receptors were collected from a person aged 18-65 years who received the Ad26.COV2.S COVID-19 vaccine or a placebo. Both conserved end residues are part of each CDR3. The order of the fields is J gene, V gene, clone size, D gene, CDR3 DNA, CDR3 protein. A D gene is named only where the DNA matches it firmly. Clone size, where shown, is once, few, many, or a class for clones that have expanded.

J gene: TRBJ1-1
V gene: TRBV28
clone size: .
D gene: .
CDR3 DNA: TGTGCCAGCAGTTTAGCGGGGGGGAACACTGAAGCTTTCTTT
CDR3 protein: CASSLAGGNTEAFF

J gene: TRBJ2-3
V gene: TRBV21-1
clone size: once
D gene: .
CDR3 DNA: TGTGCCAGCAGCAAAGCGGGAAACAGGGCCGCAGATACGCAGTATTTT
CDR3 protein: CASSKAGNRAADTQYF

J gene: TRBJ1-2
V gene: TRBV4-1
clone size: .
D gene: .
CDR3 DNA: TGCGCCAGCAGCCAAGCAGGACGCGGGCTTTATGGCTACACCTTC
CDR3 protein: CASSQAGRGLYGYTF

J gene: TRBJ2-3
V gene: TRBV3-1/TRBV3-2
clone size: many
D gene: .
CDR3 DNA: TGTGCCAGCAGCCAAGGAGGGCGGAGCACAGATACGCAGTATTTT
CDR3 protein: CASSQGGRSTDTQYF

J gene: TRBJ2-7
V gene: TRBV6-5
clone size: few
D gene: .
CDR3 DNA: TGTGCCAGCAGTTACGGCAGGGGCGAGCAGTACTTC
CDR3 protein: CASSYGRGEQYF

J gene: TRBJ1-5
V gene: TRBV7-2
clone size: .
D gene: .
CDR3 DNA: TGTGCCAGCAGCTTTGGTCATAACAATCAGCCCCAGCATTTT
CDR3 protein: CASSFGHNNQPQHF

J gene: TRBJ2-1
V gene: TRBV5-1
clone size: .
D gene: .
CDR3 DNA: TGCGCCAGCAGCTTGGGGCTTGACAATGAGCAGTTCTTC
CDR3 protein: CASSLGLDNEQFF

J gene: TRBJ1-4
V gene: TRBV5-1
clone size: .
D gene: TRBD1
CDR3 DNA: TGCGCCAGCAGCTCGACAGGGCCCAGAGATGAAAAACTGTTTTTT
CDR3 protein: CASSSTGPRDEKLFF

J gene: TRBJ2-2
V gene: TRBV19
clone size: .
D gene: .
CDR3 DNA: TGTGCCAGTAGTATTATGGGCCCCTACACCGGGGAGCTGTTTTTT
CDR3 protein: CASSIMGPYTGELFF

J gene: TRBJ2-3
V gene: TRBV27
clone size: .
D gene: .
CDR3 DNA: TGTGCCAGCAATGAACGGGTGGGCACAGATACGCAGTATTTT
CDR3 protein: CASNERVGTDTQYF

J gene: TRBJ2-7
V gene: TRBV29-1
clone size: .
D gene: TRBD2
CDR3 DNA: TGCAGCGTCGCTAGCGGGAACTACGAGCAGTACTTC
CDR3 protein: CSVASGNYEQYF

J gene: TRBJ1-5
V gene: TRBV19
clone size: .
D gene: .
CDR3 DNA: TGTGCCAGTAGTATGGAGGGAGGGGGCAATCAGCCCCAGCATTTT
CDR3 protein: CASSMEGGGNQPQHF

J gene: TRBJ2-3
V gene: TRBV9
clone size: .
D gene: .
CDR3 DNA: TGTGCCAGCAGCCCTCACCCCTCTTCTAGCACAGATACGCAGTATTTT
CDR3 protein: CASSPHPSSSTDTQYF

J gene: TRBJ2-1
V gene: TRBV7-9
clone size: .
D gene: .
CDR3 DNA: TGTGCCAGCAGCTTAGGAACCGCGGGCTACAATGAGCAGTTCTTC
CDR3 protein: CASSLGTAGYNEQFF

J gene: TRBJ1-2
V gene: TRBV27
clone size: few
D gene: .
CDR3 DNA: TGTGCCAGCAGTCGACCCGGCGACTGGGTCTACACCTTC
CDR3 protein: CASSRPGDWVYTF

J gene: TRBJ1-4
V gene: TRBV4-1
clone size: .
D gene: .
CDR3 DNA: TGCGCCAGCAGCCAAGATCGGGAGGGGCCGGCTAATGAAAAACTGTTTTTT
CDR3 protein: CASSQDREGPANEKLFF

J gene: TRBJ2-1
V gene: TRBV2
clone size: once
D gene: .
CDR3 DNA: TGTGCCAGCAGTGAAGACGTGCGGATCAATGAGCAGTTCTTC
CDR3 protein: CASSEDVRINEQFF

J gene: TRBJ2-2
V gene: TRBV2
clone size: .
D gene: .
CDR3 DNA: TGTGCCAGCAGTGTACAGGTGTCCGGACCCGCCGGGGAGCTGTTTTTT
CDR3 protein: CASSVQVSGPAGELFF

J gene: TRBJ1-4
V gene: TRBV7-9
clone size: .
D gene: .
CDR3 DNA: TGTGCCAGCAGCTTCCCCGGGACGAAGGAAAAACTGTTTTTT
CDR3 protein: CASSFPGTKEKLFF

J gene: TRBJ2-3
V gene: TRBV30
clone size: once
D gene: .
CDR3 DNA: TGTGCCTGGAGCCTGACTCTAACTTATCGTGCTAGCACAGATACGCAGTATTTT
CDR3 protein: CAWSLTLTYRASTDTQYF

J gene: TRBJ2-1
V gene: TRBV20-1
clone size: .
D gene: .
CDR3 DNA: TGCAGTGCTCCCAGACGGGTTGAGCAGTTCTTC
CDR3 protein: CSAPRRVEQFF

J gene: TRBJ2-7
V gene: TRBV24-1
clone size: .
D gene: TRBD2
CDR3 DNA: TGTGCCACCAGTGATGGTACCACTAGCGGCGGGGAGCAGTACTTC
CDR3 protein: CATSDGTTSGGEQYF

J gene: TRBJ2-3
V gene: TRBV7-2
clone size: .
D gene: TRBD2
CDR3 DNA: TGTGCCAGCAGCTTAATCCCTAGCGGGGCCACAGATACGCAGTATTTT
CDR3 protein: CASSLIPSGATDTQYF

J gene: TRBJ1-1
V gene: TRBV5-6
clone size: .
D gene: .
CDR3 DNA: TGTGCCAGCAGCTTATCCCGACAAAACACTGAAGCTTTCTTT
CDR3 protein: CASSLSRQNTEAFF

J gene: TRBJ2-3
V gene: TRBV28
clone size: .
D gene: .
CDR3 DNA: TGTGCCAGCAGTTCGCCCCAGACTAGGGCCACAGATACGCAGTATTTT
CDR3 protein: CASSSPQTRATDTQYF

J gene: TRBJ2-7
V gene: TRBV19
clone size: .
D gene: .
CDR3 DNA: TGTGCCAGTAGCCCGGGTCGTTCTCACCTCTACGAGCAGTACTTC
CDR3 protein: CASSPGRSHLYEQYF

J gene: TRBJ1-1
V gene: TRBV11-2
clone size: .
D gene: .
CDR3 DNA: TGTGCCAGCAGCTTAGAACCTGGAGGGAGCGGGATCGCCACTGAAGCTTTCTTT
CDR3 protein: CASSLEPGGSGIATEAFF

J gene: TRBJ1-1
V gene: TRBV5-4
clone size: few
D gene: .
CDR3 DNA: TGTGCCAGCAGACTACAGGGTATCACTGAAGCTTTCTTT
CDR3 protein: CASRLQGITEAFF

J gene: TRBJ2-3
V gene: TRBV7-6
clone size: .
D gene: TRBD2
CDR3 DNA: TGTGCCAGCAGCTTAGGGGTCCCTAGCGGGGCAGATACGCAGTATTTT
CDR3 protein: CASSLGVPSGADTQYF

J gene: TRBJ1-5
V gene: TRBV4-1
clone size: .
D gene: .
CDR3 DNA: TGCGCCAGCGGCGGGAAGACGGGCAATCAGCCCCAGCATTTT
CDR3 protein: CASGGKTGNQPQHF

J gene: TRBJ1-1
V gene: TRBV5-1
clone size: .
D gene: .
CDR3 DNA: TGCGCCAGCAGCTTGGACTCGCGGGGAAACACTGAAGCTTTCTTT
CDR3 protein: CASSLDSRGNTEAFF

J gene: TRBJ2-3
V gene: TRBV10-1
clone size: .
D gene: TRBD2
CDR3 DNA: TGCGCCAGCAGGGCCGGGACTAGCGGGAGGGAGGATACGCAGTATTTT
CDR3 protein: CASRAGTSGREDTQYF

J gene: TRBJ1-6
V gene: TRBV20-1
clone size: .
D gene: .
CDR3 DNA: TGCAGTGCTAGTTTCCAGGGTCTACCGTCGGAACATTCACCCCTCCACTTT
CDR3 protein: CSASFQGLPSEHSPLHF

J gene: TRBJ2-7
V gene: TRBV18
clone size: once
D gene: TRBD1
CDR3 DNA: TGTGCCAGCTCACCACCAAGCCGGGACAGATCCTACGAGCAGTACTTC
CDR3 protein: CASSPPSRDRSYEQYF

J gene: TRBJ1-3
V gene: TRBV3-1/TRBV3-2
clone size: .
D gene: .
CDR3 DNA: TGTGCCAGCAGCCAGCTGGGGATCAGGACTGGAAACACCATATATTTT
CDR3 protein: CASSQLGIRTGNTIYF

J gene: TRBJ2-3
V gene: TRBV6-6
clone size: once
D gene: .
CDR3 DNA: TGTGCCAGCAGTTACGGGGGAGTCGTTACAGATACGCAGTATTTT
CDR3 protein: CASSYGGVVTDTQYF

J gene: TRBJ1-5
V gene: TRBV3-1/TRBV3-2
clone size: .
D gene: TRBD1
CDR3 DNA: TGTGCCAGCAGGTCCGGGACAGGGAGGTATAGCAATCAGCCCCAGCATTTT
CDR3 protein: CASRSGTGRYSNQPQHF

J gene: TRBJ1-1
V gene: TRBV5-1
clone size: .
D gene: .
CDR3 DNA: TGCGCCAGCAGCTTCTTCAGTCGGGGGCCAAACACTGAAGCTTTCTTT
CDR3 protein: CASSFFSRGPNTEAFF

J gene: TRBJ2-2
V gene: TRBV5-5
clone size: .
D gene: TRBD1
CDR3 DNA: TGTGCCAGCAGCTTGGCGGGACAGGGGGTCACCGGGGAGCTGTTTTTT
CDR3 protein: CASSLAGQGVTGELFF

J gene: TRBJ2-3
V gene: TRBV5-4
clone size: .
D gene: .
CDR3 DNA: TGTGCCAGCAGCTTAGTGATCGAAAACGACGGGGATACGCAGTATTTT
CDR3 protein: CASSLVIENDGDTQYF

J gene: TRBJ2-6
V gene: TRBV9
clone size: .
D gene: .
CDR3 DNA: TGTGCCAGCACTGACAGGAGCTCTGGGGCCAACGTCCTGACTTTC
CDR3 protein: CASTDRSSGANVLTF

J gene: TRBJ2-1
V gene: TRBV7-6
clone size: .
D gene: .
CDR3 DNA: TGTGCCAGCAGCTTACCCCCCGCAGGGAGCCAAACCTACAATGAGCAGTTCTTC
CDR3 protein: CASSLPPAGSQTYNEQFF

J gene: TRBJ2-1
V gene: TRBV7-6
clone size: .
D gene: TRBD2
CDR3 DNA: TGTGCCAGCAGCTTAGGTGGGACTACGTATGAGCAGTTCTTC
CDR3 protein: CASSLGGTTYEQFF

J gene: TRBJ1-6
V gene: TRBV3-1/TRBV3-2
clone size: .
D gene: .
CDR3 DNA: TGTGCCAGCAGCCAAGCCAGGGCGGCACCCCTCCACTTT
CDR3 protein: CASSQARAAPLHF

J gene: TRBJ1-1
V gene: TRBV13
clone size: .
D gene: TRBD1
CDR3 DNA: TGTGCCAGCAGCTCCTACAGGGGCACTGAAGCTTTCTTT
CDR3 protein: CASSSYRGTEAFF

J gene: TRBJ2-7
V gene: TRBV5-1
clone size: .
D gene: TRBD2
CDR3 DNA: TGCGCCAGCAGCTTGGTCGGCGGGGGGGCGAAACAGTACGAGCAGTACTTC
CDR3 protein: CASSLVGGGAKQYEQYF

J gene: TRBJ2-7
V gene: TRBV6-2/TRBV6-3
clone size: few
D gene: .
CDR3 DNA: TGTGCCAGCAGTTACCAGGGCTCCTACGAGCAGTACTTC
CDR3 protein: CASSYQGSYEQYF

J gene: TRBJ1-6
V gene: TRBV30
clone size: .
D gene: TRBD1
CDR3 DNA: TGTGCCTGGAGTGTACTGAGGGGGCCCAAATCACCCCTCCACTTT
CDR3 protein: CAWSVLRGPKSPLHF

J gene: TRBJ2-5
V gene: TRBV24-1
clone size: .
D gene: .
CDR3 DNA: TGTGCCACCAGTGATTTGGATCAGGACCAAGAGACCCAGTACTTC
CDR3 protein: CATSDLDQDQETQYF

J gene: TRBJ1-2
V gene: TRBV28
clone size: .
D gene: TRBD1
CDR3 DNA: TGTGCCAGCAGGCTACAGGGGGACTATGGCTACACCTTC
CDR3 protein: CASRLQGDYGYTF

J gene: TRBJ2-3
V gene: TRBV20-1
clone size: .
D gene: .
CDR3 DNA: TGCAGTGCTAGTGGACTGGGGGGAGCTAGCACAGATACGCAGTATTTT
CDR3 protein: CSASGLGGASTDTQYF

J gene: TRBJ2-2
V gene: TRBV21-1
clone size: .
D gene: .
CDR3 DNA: TGTGCCAGCAGCAAGGGGAACGGGGAGCTGTTTTTT
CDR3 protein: CASSKGNGELFF

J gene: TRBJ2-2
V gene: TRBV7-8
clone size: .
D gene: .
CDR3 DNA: TGTGCCAGCAGCCCAGGGGGCGGGGGCGGGGAGCTGTTTTTT
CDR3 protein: CASSPGGGGGELFF

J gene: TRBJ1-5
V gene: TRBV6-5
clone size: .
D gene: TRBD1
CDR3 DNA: TGTGCCACCAGGGGGTATAGCAATCAGCCCCAGCATTTT
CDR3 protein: CATRGYSNQPQHF

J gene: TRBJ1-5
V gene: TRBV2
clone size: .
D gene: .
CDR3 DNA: TGTGCCAGCAGTGTAATGGGACGGGGGCCCCAGCATTTT
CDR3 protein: CASSVMGRGPQHF

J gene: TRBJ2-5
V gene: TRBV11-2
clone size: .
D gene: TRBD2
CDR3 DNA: TGTGCCAGCAGCACCCGACTAGCGGGACAAGAGACCCAGTACTTC
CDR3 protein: CASSTRLAGQETQYF

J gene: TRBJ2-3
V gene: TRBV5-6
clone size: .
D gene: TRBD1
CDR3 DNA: TGTGCCAGCAGCCCCTTACCCCAGGGGGCAGGCACAGATACGCAGTATTTT
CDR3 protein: CASSPLPQGAGTDTQYF